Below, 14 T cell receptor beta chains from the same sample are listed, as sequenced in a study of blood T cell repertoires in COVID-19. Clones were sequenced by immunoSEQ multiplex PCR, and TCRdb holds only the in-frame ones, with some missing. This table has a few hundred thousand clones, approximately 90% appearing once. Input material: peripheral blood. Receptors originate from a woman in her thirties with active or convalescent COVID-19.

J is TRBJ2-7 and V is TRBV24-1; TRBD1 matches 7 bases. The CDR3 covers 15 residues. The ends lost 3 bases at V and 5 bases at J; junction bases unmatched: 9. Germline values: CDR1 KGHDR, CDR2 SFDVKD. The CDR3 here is CATSDPTGVPNEQYF. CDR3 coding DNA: TGTGCCACCAGTGATCCAACAGGGGTACCTAACGAGCAGTACTTC.

Here the CDR3 DNA reads TGTGCCAGCAGCGGGGGGGAGCACTATAATTCACCCCTCCACTTT. This translates into CASSGGEHYNSPLHF. V and J are TRBV7-8 and TRBJ1-6, with a weak D call TRBD1 (5 bases). The ends were cut back, 5 bases at V and 3 bases at J, with 11 bases in the middle. The CDR3 is 15 amino acids. CDR1 and CDR2 from the germline V gene are SGHVS and FQNEAQ.

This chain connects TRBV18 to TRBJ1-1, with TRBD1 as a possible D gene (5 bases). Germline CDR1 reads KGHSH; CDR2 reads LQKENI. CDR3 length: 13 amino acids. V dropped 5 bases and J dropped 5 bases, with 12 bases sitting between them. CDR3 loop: CASSTPGRTEAFF. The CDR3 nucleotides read TGTGCCAGCTCAACCCCAGGGAGGACTGAAGCTTTCTTT.

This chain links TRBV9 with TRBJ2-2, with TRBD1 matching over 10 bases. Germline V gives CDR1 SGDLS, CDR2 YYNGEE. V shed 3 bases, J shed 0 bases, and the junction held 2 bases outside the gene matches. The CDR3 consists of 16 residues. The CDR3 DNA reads TGTGCCAGCAGCGGACAGGGGGCGGCGAACACCGGGGAGCTGTTTTTT. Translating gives CASSGQGAANTGELFF.

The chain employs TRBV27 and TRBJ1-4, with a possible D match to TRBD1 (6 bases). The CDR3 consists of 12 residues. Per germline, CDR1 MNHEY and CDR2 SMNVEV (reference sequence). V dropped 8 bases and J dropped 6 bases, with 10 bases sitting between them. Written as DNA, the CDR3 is TGTGCCAGCCAGGGGCTTGATGAAAAACTGTTTTTT. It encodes CASQGLDEKLFF.

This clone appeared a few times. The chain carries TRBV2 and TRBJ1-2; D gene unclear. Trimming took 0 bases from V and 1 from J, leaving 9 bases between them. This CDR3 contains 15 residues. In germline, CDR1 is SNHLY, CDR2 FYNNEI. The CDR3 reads CASSEAPTFNYGYTF. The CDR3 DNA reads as TGTGCCAGCAGTGAAGCACCGACTTTTAACTATGGCTACACCTTC.

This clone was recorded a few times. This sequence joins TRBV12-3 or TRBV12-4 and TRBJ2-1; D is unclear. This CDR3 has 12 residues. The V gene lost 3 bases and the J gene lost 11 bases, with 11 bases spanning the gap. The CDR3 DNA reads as TGTGCCAGCAGTTTTGACTTGACGAAGCAGTTCTTC. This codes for CASSFDLTKQFF.

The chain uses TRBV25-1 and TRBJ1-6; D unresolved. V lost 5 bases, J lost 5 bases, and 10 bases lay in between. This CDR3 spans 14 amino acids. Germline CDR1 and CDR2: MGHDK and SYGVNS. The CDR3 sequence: CASSLPADNSPLHF. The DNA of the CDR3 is TGTGCCAGCAGTCTCCCGGCGGATAATTCACCCCTCCACTTT.

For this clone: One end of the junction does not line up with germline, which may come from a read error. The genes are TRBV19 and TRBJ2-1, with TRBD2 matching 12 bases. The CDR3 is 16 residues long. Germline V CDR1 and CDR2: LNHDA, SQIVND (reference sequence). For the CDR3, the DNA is TGTGCCAGTAGCATAGCTAGCGGGGGGGTGTACAATGAGCAGTTCTTC. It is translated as CASSIASGGVYNEQFF.

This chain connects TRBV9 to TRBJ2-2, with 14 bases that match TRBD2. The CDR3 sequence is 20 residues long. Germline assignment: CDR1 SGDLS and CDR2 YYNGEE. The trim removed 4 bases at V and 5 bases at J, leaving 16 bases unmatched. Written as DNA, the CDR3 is TGTGCCAGCAGCCCCGGACTAGCGGGGGGATTTCCATCGAGGACCGGGGAGCTGTTTTTT. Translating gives CASSPGLAGGFPSRTGELFF.

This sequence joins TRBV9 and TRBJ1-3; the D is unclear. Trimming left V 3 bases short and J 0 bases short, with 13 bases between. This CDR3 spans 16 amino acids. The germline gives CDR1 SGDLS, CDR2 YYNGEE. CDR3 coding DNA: TGTGCCAGCAGCGATTACGGACTGGGCTCTGGAAACACCATATATTTT. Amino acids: CASSDYGLGSGNTIYF.

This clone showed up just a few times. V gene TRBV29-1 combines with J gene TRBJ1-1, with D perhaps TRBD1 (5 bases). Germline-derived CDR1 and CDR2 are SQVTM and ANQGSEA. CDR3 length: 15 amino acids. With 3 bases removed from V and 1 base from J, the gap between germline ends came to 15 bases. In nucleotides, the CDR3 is TGCAGCGTTGATCGTCGGGGGGGGACGAACACTGAAGCTTTCTTT. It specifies CSVDRRGGTNTEAFF.

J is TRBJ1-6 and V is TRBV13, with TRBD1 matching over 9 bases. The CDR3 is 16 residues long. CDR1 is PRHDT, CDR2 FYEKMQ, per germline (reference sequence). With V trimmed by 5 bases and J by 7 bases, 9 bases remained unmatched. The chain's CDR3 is CASSLGHGTGNSPLHF. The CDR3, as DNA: TGTGCCAGCAGCCTCGGTCATGGGACAGGGAATTCACCCCTCCACTTT.

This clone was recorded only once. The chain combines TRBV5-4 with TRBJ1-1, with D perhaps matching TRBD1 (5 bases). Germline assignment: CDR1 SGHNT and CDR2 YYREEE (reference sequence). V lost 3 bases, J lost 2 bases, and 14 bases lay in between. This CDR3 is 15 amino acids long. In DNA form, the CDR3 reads TGTGCCAGCAGCTCCGGAGCTAGGGGTAACACTGAAGCTTTCTTT. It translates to CASSSGARGNTEAFF.